The 27 T cell receptor beta chains listed next were all sequenced from one sample in a study of cytotoxic CD8 clonotypes in ibrutinib-treated CLL (dated by TCRdb to the early 2020s). Library generation was performed with the immunoSEQ multiplex PCR assay. TCRdb re-hosts the immuneACCESS table, in-frame sequences only. Its copies lack some clones; in the studies checked, an unresolved V gene accounts for under half of them, and the cause for the rest is not known. This sample is represented by more than 200,000 clones; around 70% of them were singletons. Around 5.9% of the sample lies in the top ten. The time point tag for this specimen amounts to: more than 10 months on ibrutinib. The material was PBMCs, obtained after 12 months of ibrutinib treatment. The receptors here all came from a human donor with chronic lymphocytic leukemia.

V and J are TRBV30 and TRBJ1-1; D not certain. The V gene lost 6 bases and the J gene lost 6 bases, with 14 bases spanning the gap. The germline V gene encodes CDR1 GTSNPN and CDR2 SVGIG (reference sequence). The CDR3 totals 12 residues. The DNA for the CDR3 is TGTGCCTGCACCCGGACTCTTTCTGAAGCTTTCTTT. Encoded protein: CACTRTLSEAFF.

The chain carries TRBV28 and TRBJ2-1; 11 bases line up with TRBD2. V shed 6 bases, J shed 9 bases, and the junction held 10 bases outside the gene matches. The CDR3 has 15 residues. The germline V gene encodes CDR1 MDHEN and CDR2 SYDVKM. The CDR3 protein is CASRRPTSGKGEQFF. CDR3 nucleotides: TGTGCCAGCAGGCGTCCGACTAGCGGGAAAGGTGAGCAGTTCTTC.

CDR3 loop: CASSLYSSSYNEQFF. The CDR3 bases are TGCGCCAGCAGCTTGTATAGTAGCTCCTACAATGAGCAGTTCTTC. This chain joins TRBV5-1 and TRBJ2-1, with no clear D. V was cut by 1 base and J by 0 bases, with 8 bases left in between. CDR1 and CDR2 (germline): SGHRS, YFSETQ. The CDR3 runs to 15 residues.

This clone has only a few counts. The chain joins TRBV20-1 to TRBJ2-1; D remains ambiguous. V was pared by 2 bases and J by 8 bases, with 7 bases between. This CDR3 has 11 amino acids. Germline V lookup: CDR1 DFQATT, CDR2 SNEGSKA (reference sequence). CDR3 sequence: CSARLGYEQFF. The CDR3 region has the DNA TGCAGTGCTAGACTGGGGTATGAGCAGTTCTTC.

The chain carries TRBV7-3 and TRBJ1-5; D unclear. Germline-derived CDR1 and CDR2 are SGHTA and FQGTGA. V lost 4 bases and J 10 bases, leaving 14 bases between the germline ends. The CDR3 is 13 residues long. The CDR3 is CASSSRWGGPQHF. In nucleotides, the CDR3 is TGTGCCAGCAGCTCCCGGTGGGGAGGTCCCCAGCATTTT.

This rearrangement joins TRBV6-5 to TRBJ2-1; TRBD1 agrees at 9 bases. From germline, CDR1 is MNHEY and CDR2 SVGAGI. J gave up 10 bases and V 6 bases, and 10 bases lay outside the gene matches. The CDR3 covers 14 residues. CDR3 sequence reads: CASSSREDRGEQFF. The CDR3 DNA reads as TGTGCCAGCAGCTCCAGAGAGGACAGGGGAGAGCAGTTCTTC.

The count of this clone is one. This sequence joins TRBV29-1 and TRBJ2-3; D is undetermined. The CDR3 spans 13 residues. V was clipped by 6 bases and J by 2 bases, with 12 bases between them. Germline assignment: CDR1 SQVTM and CDR2 ANQGSEA. The CDR3: CSVPVRPTDTQYF. CDR3 bases: TGCAGCGTCCCGGTCAGACCCACAGATACGCAGTATTTT.

The CDR3 region is CATILRWQETQYF. The CDR3, as DNA: TGTGCCACAATTCTTCGATGGCAAGAGACCCAGTACTTC. The rearrangement uses TRBV6-1 and TRBJ2-5, with D uncertain. The V end lost 10 bases, the J end lost 2 bases, and 14 bases lay between the germline ends. This CDR3 has 13 residues. The germline gives CDR1 MNHNS, CDR2 SASEGT.

The gene calls are TRBV5-1 and TRBJ1-3; 9 bases are shared with TRBD1. V lost 4 bases to trimming and J lost 2 bases; unmatched junction nucleotides: 4. The CDR3 is 15 amino acids. Germline V gene sequence: CDR1 SGHRS, CDR2 YFSETQ. The chain's CDR3 is CASSAGQGTGNTIYF. DNA for the CDR3: TGCGCCAGCAGCGCGGGACAGGGCACTGGAAACACCATATATTTT.

About this clone: A read error may produce the germline difference seen at one junction end. The chain recombines TRBV7-7 with TRBJ2-3, with D perhaps TRBD1 (5 bases). CDR3 length equals 15 residues. Per the germline V gene, CDR1 is SSHAT and CDR2 is FNYEAQ (reference sequence). CDR3 in amino acids: CASSLYQGSIDTQYF. The CDR3 DNA follows: TGTGCTAGCAGCTTATATCAGGGTTCTATAGATACGCAGTATTTT.

J is TRBJ2-7 and V is TRBV6-6; perhaps TRBD2 as D (6 bases). Germline values: CDR1 MNHNY, CDR2 SVGAGI (reference sequence). Trimming cost V 6 bases and J 4 bases, with 16 bases left between them. CDR3 size: 14 residues. The CDR3 DNA reads as TGTGCCAGCAGACCTGAGAGGACTATGTACGAGCAGTACTTC. It translates to CASRPERTMYEQYF.

The chain links TRBV18 to TRBJ2-1; the match to TRBD2 covers 9 bases. This CDR3 contains 15 residues. Germline values: CDR1 KGHSH, CDR2 LQKENI. Germline trimming cut 2 bases from V and 10 bases from J; bases unmatched to any gene: 9. The CDR3 loop is CASSPGRGGLREQFF. The CDR3 DNA follows: TGTGCCAGCTCACCAGGGCGGGGGGGCCTTCGAGAGCAGTTCTTC.

J is TRBJ1-4 and V is TRBV19, with TRBD1 as a possible D gene (5 bases). The CDR3 spans 15 residues. Germline V CDR1 and CDR2: LNHDA, SQIVND (reference sequence). The V end was cut by 3 bases, the J end by 0 bases, with 8 bases between. The CDR3 DNA reads TGTGCCAGTAGTATCATGGGGGCAACTAATGAAAAACTGTTTTTT. This encodes CASSIMGATNEKLFF.

This clone was seen a handful of times. This chain's CDR3 is CASSQESRGIDGYTF. In nucleotides, the CDR3 is TGCGCCAGCAGCCAAGAATCTAGGGGGATCGATGGCTACACCTTC. This chain uses TRBV4-3 with TRBJ1-2, with D tentatively TRBD1 (6 bases). Germline V gives CDR1 LGHNA, CDR2 YSLEER. This CDR3 has 15 amino acids. With 0 bases removed from V and 6 bases from J, the gap between germline ends came to 14 bases.

The chain recombines TRBV6-4 with TRBJ1-4, with 7 bases lining up with TRBD1. The V gene end was trimmed by 10 bases and the J gene end by 8 bases; junction bases not matched to a gene: 10. This CDR3 is 13 amino acids long. Looked up from germline, CDR1 is MRHNA and CDR2 is SNTAGT. The CDR3 loop reads CANDRVSIEKLFF. CDR3 DNA sequence: TGTGCCAACGACAGGGTCTCTATCGAAAAACTGTTTTTT.

This sequence joins TRBV4-2 and TRBJ2-3, with no clear D. Germline V gene data show CDR1 as LGHNA and CDR2 as YNFKEQ. This CDR3 contains 14 residues. Trimming left V 1 base short and J 5 bases short, with 10 bases between. The CDR3 nucleotides are TGTGCCAGCAGCCAAGGGGGTGTGCGAGATACGCAGTATTTT. Residues: CASSQGGVRDTQYF.

The chain combines TRBV19 with TRBJ1-1; tentatively, D is TRBD1 (5 bases). Germline CDR1 LNHDA, CDR2 SQIVND (reference sequence). CDR3 length: 15 residues. The V gene lost 6 bases and the J gene lost 5 bases, with 19 bases spanning the gap. CDR3 in DNA: TGTGCCAGTAGCTTCCCCTCCGGGGCGCGGACTGAAGCTTTCTTT. This codes for CASSFPSGARTEAFF.

This chain uses TRBV21-1 with TRBJ1-6. TRBV21-1 is described as a pseudogene. The CDR3 runs 17 residues. In DNA form, the CDR3 reads TGTGCCAGCAGCAACCTCCCCGGCCTGTCCTATAATTCACCCCTCCACTTT. Its protein product is CASSNLPGLSYNSPLHF.

The V and J genes are TRBV30 and TRBJ2-3; no definite D call. CDR1 and CDR2 (germline): GTSNPN, SVGIG (reference sequence). This CDR3 spans 11 amino acids. V lost 2 bases to trimming and J lost 5 bases, with 5 bases between them. The CDR3 region is CAWSLQDTQYF. The CDR3 DNA reads as TGTGCCTGGAGTCTTCAAGATACGCAGTATTTT.

Worth noting for this clone: The same CDR3 also results from other DNA sequences found in this sample. This chain uses TRBV9 with TRBJ2-7, with 11 bases that match TRBD2. The germline V gene has CDR1 SGDLS and CDR2 YYNGEE. Trimming took 0 bases from V and 2 from J; bases not matched to a gene: 1. This CDR3 region has 15 residues. The CDR3 loop is CASSVGLAGTYEQYF. CDR3 nucleotide sequence: TGTGCCAGCAGCGTAGGACTAGCGGGGACCTACGAGCAGTACTTC.

The chain carries TRBV5-1 and TRBJ2-1, with D perhaps matching TRBD1 or TRBD2 (5 bases each). The V gene's germline CDR1 is SGHRS and CDR2 YFSETQ. V was clipped by 0 bases and J by 7 bases, with 11 bases between them. The CDR3 contains 14 residues. The CDR3 coding sequence is TGCGCCAGCAGCTTGGCCACGGGGACGAATGAGCAGTTCTTC. Protein: CASSLATGTNEQFF.

This clone occurred once. This rearrangement joins TRBV11-2 to TRBJ1-3, with a possible D match to TRBD1 (6 bases). CDR1 is SGHAT and CDR2 is FQNNGV in the germline V gene. V was trimmed by 4 bases and J by 0 bases, leaving 13 bases between them. This CDR3 is built from 16 residues. The CDR3 here is CASSSRQVYSGNTIYF. Written as DNA, the CDR3 is TGTGCCAGCAGCTCCCGACAGGTTTACTCTGGAAACACCATATATTTT. The full variable domain, completed using reference TRBV11-2 and TRBJ1-3, is EAGVAQSPRYKIIEKRQSVAFWCNPISGHATLYWYQQILGQGPKLLIQFQNNGVVDDSQLPKDRFSAERLKGVDSTLKIQPAKLEDSAVYLCASSSRQVYSGNTIYFGEGSWLTVV.

The genes are TRBV5-1 and TRBJ1-2; D remains unclear. CDR1 and CDR2 from the germline V gene are SGHRS and YFSETQ. There are 15 residues in the CDR3. Trimming removed 1 base from V and 8 bases from J, with 18 bases in between. The CDR3 nucleotides are TGCGCCAGCAGCTTGAGTAGCGCCAACGCGGTAGGCTACACCTTC. This codes for CASSLSSANAVGYTF.

Many counts were recorded for this clone. The chain has TRBV7-2 and TRBJ1-2; D call uncertain. Germline CDR1 reads SGHTA; CDR2 reads FQGNSA. Trimming pared 2 bases from V and 5 bases from J, leaving 12 bases between. This CDR3 comprises 14 residues. The DNA for the CDR3 is TGTGCCAGCAGCTTACCCGAAAGGAGGTATGGCTACACCTTC. It encodes CASSLPERRYGYTF.

The chain employs TRBV27 and TRBJ2-7; D tentatively fits TRBD1 or TRBD2 (5 bases each). Germline V gives CDR1 MNHEY, CDR2 SMNVEV (reference sequence). The length of the CDR3 is 13 residues. Trimming shortened V by 6 bases and J by 2 bases, and 11 bases separated the two germline ends. CDR3 sequence: CASSVRDPYEQYF. Here the CDR3 DNA reads TGTGCCAGCAGCGTGAGGGACCCCTACGAGCAGTACTTC.

The rearrangement joins TRBV19 to TRBJ1-5, with TRBD1 as a possible D gene (5 bases). This CDR3 is 15 amino acids long. Germline loops: CDR1 LNHDA, CDR2 SQIVND (reference sequence). Trimming removed 7 bases at V and 4 bases at J, with 17 bases between. The CDR3 spells CASNLGLGGNQPQHF. CDR3 coding DNA: TGTGCCAGTAATTTGGGCCTCGGGGGGAATCAGCCCCAGCATTTT.

The V gene is TRBV4-3, the J gene TRBJ2-3, with D maybe TRBD2 (5 bases). The V end was cut by 4 bases, the J end by 3 bases, with 14 bases between. CDR3 length equals 15 residues. The germline CDR1 and CDR2 sequences are LGHNA and YSLEER. In DNA form, the CDR3 reads TGCGCCAGCAGCCTGGCGGTGGAGCGGACAGATACGCAGTATTTT. Translated: CASSLAVERTDTQYF.